The clone carrying this T cell receptor beta chain was counted between two and nine times. The target antigen is unknown. The sample belongs to a study of neoadjuvant anti-PD-1 for oral cavity cancer. Study-level background: Patients mostly received three to four biweekly nivolumab doses at 3 mg/kg before surgery. Patients without progression got a fourth dose around day 43.

The CDR3 is made up of 13 amino acids. V shed 5 bases and J shed 3 bases, with 8 bases lying between them. CDR1 MDHEN and CDR2 SYDVKM come from the germline V gene. Specified time point: after neoadjuvant nivolumab, at surgical resection. Cohort: HPV-negative, locally advanced oral cavity squamous cell carcinoma patients. Sequencing was performed with immunoSEQ multiplex PCR; in TCRdb, only in-frame clones are kept and a portion is missing. The sample has approximately 13,000 clones, around 70% seen once. The study's findings and limits: Only three patients per response group were TCR-analyzed; validation needed.

The receptor was isolated from a person aged 35-79 years with oral cavity squamous cell carcinoma. The source material was PBMCs, sampled after nivolumab (anti-PD-1) treatment. The V call is TRBV28, the J call TRBJ1-5; D is unresolved. CDR3 nucleotides: TGTGCCAGCAGTAGGTCCAACAATCAGCCCCAGCATTTT. This translates into CASSRSNNQPQHF.